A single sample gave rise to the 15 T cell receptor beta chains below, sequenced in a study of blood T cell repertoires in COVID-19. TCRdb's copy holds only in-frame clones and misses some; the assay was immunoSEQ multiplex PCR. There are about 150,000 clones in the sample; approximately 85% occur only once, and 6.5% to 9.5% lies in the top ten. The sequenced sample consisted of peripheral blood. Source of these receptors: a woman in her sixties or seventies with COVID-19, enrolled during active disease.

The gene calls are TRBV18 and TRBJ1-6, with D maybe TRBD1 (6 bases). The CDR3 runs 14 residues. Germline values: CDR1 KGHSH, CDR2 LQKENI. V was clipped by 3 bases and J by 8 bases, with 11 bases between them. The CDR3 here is CASSPRDTDSPLHF. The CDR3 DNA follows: TGTGCCAGCTCACCCAGGGACACCGATTCACCCCTCCACTTT.

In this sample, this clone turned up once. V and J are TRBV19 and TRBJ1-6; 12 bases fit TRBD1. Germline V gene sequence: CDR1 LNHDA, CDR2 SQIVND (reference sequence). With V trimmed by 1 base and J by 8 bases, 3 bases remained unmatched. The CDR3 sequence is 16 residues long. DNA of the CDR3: TGTGCCAGTAGTATAGGGGGACAGGGGGCTGATTCACCCCTCCACTTT. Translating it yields CASSIGGQGADSPLHF.

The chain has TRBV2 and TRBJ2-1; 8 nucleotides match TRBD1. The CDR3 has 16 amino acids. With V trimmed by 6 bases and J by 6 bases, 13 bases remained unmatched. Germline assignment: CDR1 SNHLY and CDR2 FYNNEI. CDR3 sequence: CASSVPGGFEGNEQFF. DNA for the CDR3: TGTGCCAGCAGCGTACCAGGGGGCTTCGAGGGCAATGAGCAGTTCTTC.

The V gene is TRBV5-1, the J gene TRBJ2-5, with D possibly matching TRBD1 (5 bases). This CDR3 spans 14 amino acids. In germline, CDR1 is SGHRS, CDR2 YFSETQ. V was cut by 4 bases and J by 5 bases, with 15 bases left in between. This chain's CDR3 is CASSEPTVQETQYF. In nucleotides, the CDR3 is TGCGCCAGCAGCGAGCCGACAGTTCAGGAGACCCAGTACTTC.

The CDR3 here is CAIRPDRGTEAFF. The CDR3 DNA sequence: TGTGCCATCAGACCAGACAGGGGTACTGAAGCTTTCTTT. The rearrangement joins TRBV10-3 to TRBJ1-1; 8 bases map to TRBD1. CDR1 is ENHRY and CDR2 is SYGVKD in the germline V gene. CDR3 length: 13 residues. The junction had 5 bases not matched to a gene; V was cut back by 6 bases and J by 5 bases.

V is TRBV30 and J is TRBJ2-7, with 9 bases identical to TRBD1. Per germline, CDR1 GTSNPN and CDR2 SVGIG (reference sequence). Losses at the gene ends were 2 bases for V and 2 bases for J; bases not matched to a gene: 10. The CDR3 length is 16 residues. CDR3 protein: CAWSTWTGTGTYEQYF. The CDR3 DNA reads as TGTGCCTGGAGTACATGGACCGGGACAGGGACCTACGAGCAGTACTTC.

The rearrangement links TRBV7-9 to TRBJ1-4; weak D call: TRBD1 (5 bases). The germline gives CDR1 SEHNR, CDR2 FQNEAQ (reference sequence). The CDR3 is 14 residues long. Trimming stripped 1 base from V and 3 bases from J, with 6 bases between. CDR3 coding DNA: TGTGCCAGCAGCTTAGTAGGGGCTAATGAAAAACTGTTTTTT. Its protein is CASSLVGANEKLFF.

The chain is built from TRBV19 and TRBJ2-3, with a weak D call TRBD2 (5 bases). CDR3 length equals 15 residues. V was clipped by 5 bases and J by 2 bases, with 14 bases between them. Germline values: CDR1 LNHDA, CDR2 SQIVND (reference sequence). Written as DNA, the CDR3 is TGTGCCAGTAGTCCTCGGGAAACAGTCACAGATACGCAGTATTTT. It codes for CASSPRETVTDTQYF.

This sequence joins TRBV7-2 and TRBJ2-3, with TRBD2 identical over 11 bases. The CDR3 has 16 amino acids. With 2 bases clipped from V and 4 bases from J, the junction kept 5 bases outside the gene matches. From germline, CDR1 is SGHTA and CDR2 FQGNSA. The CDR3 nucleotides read TGTGCCAGCAGCTTAAGATTAGCGGGGGGGCCAGATACGCAGTATTTT. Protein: CASSLRLAGGPDTQYF.

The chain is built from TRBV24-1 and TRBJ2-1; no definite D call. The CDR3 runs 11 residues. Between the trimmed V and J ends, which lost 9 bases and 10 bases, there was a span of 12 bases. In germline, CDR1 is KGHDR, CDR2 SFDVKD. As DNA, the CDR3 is TGTGCCACCGCAGACCCGCGGGAGCAGTTCTTC. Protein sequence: CATADPREQFF.

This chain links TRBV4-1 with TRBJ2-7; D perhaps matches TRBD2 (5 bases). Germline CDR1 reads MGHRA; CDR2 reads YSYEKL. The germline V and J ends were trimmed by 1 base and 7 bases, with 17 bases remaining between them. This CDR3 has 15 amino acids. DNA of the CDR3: TGCGCCAGCAGCCAAGCCCCTGGGTCCCCGGGGGAGCAGTACTTC. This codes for CASSQAPGSPGEQYF.

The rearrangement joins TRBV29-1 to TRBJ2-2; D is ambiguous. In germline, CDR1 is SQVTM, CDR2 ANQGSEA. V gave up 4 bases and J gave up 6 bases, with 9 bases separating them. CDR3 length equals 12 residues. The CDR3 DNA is TGCAGCGTTGTCCAGGTTCCCGGGGAGCTGTTTTTT. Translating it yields CSVVQVPGELFF.

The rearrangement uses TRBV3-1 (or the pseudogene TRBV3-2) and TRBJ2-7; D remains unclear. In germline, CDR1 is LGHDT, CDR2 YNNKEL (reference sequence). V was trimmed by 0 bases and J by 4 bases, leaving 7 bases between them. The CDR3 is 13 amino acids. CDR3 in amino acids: CASSQDLRYEQYF. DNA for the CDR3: TGTGCCAGCAGCCAAGACTTGCGGTACGAGCAGTACTTC.

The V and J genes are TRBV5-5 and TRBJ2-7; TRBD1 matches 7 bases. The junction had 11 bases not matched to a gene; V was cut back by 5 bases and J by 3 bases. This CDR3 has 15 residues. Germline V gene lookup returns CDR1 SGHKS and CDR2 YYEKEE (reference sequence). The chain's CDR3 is CASSPAQTGIYEQYF. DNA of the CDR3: TGTGCCAGCAGTCCCGCCCAGACAGGGATCTACGAGCAGTACTTC.

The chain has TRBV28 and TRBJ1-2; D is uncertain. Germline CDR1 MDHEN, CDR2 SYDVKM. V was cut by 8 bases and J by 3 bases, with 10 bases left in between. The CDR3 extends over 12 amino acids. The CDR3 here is CASESTDYGYTF. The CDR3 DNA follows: TGTGCCAGCGAAAGCACGGACTATGGCTACACCTTC.